This TCR beta chain emerged from a study of cytomegalovirus exposure and HLA in healthy donors. Study-level findings and limits: Cytomegalovirus association was listed for around 170 TCR beta chains. Likely technical artifact: a cluster of highly shared sequence variants. What TCR beta sequences reportedly achieved was accurate prediction of HLA-A and HLA-B alleles in most subjects. CMV serostatus was the sole immune exposure information available.

This CDR3 has 16 residues. CDR1 and CDR2 (germline): SGHRS, YFSETQ. 13 Jbeta primers and 60 Vbeta primers were used for the PCR. TCRdb's copy holds only in-frame clones and misses some; the assay was immunoSEQ multiplex PCR. The sample consists of more than 140,000 clones, 70% to 80% of them appearing once. In regard to this clone: What it binds is unknown. A read error may account for a junction end that differs from germline.

The receptor comes from a female donor in good health and CMV-seronegative. The chain uses TRBV5-1 and TRBJ2-7; TRBD1 matches at 11 bases. The sequenced sample was PBMCs. The CDR3 is CASSLLTGQGADEQCF. The CDR3 region has the DNA TGCGCCAGCAGCTTGTTGACCGGACAGGGGGCCGACGAGCAGTGCTTC.